This TCR beta chain derives from a study of shared clonotypes between healthy human individuals (TCRdb year 2020). A note on the overall study: A couple of women and a few men aged 18 to 49 years were included in the cohort. Per donor, leukapheresis produced somewhere between about 0.85 and 8.9 billion PBMCs. To estimate repertoire size and how much clonotype sharing occurs between individuals, the study deeply sequenced the blood TCR repertoires of five healthy adults. Per donor, three plates each were used for CD4 naive and CD4 memory, two for CD8 naive, and one for CD8 memory. To increase sequencing depth and limit assay-specific biases, different laboratories used diverse techniques to prepare libraries and sequence TCR repertoires. Summary of the overall study and its limitations: Rarefaction of sorted-subset datasets indicated incomplete sequencing despite the large sequencing depth. Because the study included a small number of donors, the genetic and exposure-history diversity represented was limited. Sampling was restricted to blood, and TCR repertoires in tissues likely differ from the TCR repertoires found in blood. Estimated clonotype richness was generally larger for naive than for memory subsets. Across a handful of donors, approximately 5% of naive CD4, more than 3% of naive CD8, about 2.3% of memory CD4, and 0.3% to 0.45% of memory CD8 clonotypes were shared. Pairwise subsampling indicated that sequencing depth was expected to affect the degree of clonotype sharing among donors. Compared with non-shared clonotypes, clonotypes shared by all four sorted-subset donors had higher generation probabilities.

Concerning this clone: Which antigen it targets is not known. No qualities accompany the bases; no much larger clone lies one base away.

Trimming at the junction amounts to 2 bases on V and 8 bases on J, and the germline ends lie 9 bases apart. From the cysteine through the phenylalanine, the CDR3 covers 12 amino acids. Only the CDR3 region is kept as DNA, spanning 36 bases read in frame from base 1. Looking up the germline V gene yields CDR1 MDHEN and CDR2 SYDVKM. Using the deep immunoSEQ assay, multiplex PCR amplified TCR CDR3 regions from genomic DNA. Genomic DNA extracted from each cell subset was distributed evenly over all wells of several immunoSEQ 96-well plates, and each plate served as one replicate. For sorted subsets, around 200 ng genomic DNA, equal to tens of thousands of T cell genomes, was loaded into each replicate PCR. Purified libraries were measured with a Qubit 3.0 fluorometer, size-checked on a Bioanalyzer 2100, and measured again with the KAPA Library Quantification kit. A separate single-read 150-cycle Illumina NextSeq 550 flow cell was used to sequence each immunoSEQ 96-well plate. Regarding the original processing steps: The immunoSEQ output contained only junctional sequences without quality scores, so filtering could not match that applied to full-length reads. Sequences were annotated with PyIR, a Python wrapper for IgBLAST v1.9, and V/J genes and CDR3 were assigned using IMGT germline references. Reads with weak V/J assignments (E-value above 1e-6), missing CDR3, stop codons, out-of-frame junctions, or ambiguous translated residues were removed. V3J clonotypes were defined by identical inferred V gene, J gene, and CDR3 amino acid sequence. To compute the percentage overlap between repertoires, the number of shared unique clonotypes was divided by the size of the smaller repertoire. Repertoire richness was assessed with RTK rarefaction, the Chao1 estimator, and Recon v2.1 estimates of unobserved clonotypes. Generation probabilities for all TCRbeta clonotypes obtained by the gDNA method from a handful of donors were computed using OLGA. The table comes from immuneACCESS by way of TCRdb, which keeps in-frame sequences with V and J called. Part of the clones is missing from these tables; in studies checked, under half for an unresolved V gene and the rest for unknown reasons. The V and J calls and the clone size are those of that table, but D and trimming were determined from the DNA. The sample profile shows over a million clones; about 96% of them were found once. Of the sample, over 1% is held by the ten largest clones.

Healthy HIV-negative adults with no recently reported acute infections or vaccinations were included as donors. Every donor was a Caucasian adult living in Nashville, Tennessee, USA. CD4+ T cells were enriched by magnetic negative selection, after which naive cells were positively selected on CD45RA and the negative fraction was taken as the memory subset. After blood collection by leukapheresis, PBMCs were isolated using Ficoll-Histopaque density gradient centrifugation and then cryopreserved in the vapor phase of liquid nitrogen. Analytical flow cytometry was used to check the purity and quantity of each magnetically sorted T cell population. Each sorted fraction had its genomic DNA isolated and then quantified by UV absorbance on a Nanodrop 2000c.

The receptor was derived from a man aged 30-40 years in good health. The chain is encoded by TRBV28 joined to TRBJ1-2; a confident D gene designation cannot be given. Material for sequencing was naive CD4+ T cells sorted from blood. The meaning of the sample's cell subset or site label: CD45RA+ positively selected. The DNA sequence reads TGTGCCAGCAGTTTAAACAGCGACGGCTACACCTTC. It codes for CASSLNSDGYTF.